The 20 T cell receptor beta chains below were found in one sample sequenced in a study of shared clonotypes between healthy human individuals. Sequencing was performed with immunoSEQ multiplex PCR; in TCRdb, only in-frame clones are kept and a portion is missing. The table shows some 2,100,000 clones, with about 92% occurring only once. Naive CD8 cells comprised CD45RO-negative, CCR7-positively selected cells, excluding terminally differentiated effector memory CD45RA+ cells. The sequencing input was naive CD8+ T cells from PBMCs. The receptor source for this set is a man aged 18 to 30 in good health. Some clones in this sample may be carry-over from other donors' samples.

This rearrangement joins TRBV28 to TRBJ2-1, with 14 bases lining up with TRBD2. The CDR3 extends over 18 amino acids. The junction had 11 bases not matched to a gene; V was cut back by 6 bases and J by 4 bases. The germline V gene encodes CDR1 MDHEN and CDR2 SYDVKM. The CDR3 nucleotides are TGTGCCAGCAGCTGGACTAGCGGGAGGACCTCAATTTACAATGAGCAGTTCTTC. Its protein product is CASSWTSGRTSIYNEQFF.

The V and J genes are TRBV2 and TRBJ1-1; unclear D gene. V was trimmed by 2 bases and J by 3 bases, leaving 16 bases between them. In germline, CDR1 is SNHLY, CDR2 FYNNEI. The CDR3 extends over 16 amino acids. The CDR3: CASSETKIRGYTEAFF. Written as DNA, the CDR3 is TGTGCCAGCAGTGAAACGAAAATTCGCGGTTACACTGAAGCTTTCTTT.

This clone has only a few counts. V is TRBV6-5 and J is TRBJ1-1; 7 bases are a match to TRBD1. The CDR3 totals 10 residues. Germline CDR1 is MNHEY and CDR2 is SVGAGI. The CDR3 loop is CVAGGFKAFF. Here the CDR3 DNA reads TGTGTAGCAGGGGGTTTTAAAGCTTTCTTT.

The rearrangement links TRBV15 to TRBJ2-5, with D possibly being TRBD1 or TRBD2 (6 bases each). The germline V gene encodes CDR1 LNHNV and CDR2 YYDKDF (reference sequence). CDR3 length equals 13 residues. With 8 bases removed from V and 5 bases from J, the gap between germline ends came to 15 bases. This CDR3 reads CATGQGRFETQYF. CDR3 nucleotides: TGTGCCACCGGGCAGGGGAGGTTCGAGACCCAGTACTTC.

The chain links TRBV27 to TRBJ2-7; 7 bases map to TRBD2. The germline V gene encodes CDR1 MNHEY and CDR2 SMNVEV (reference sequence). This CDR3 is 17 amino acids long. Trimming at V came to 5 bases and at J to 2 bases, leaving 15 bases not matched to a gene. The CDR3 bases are TGTGCCAGCAGTCCACAAATAATTTCTAGCGGAACCTACGAGCAGTACTTC. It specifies CASSPQIISSGTYEQYF.

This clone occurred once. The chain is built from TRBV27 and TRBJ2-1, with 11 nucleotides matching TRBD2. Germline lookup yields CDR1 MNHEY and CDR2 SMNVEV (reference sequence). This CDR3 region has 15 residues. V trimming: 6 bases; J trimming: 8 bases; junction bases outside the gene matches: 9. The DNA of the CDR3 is TGTGCCAGCAGCCCTAGACTAGCGGGATTCTATGAGCAGTTCTTC. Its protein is CASSPRLAGFYEQFF.

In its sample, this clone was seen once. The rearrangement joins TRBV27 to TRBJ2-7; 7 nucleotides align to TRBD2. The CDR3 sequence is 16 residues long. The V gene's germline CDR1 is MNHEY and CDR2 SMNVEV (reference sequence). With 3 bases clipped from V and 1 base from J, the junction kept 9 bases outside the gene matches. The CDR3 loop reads CASSFSLGTKSYEQYF. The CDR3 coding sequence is TGTGCCAGCAGTTTCTCGCTCGGGACTAAATCCTACGAGCAGTACTTC.

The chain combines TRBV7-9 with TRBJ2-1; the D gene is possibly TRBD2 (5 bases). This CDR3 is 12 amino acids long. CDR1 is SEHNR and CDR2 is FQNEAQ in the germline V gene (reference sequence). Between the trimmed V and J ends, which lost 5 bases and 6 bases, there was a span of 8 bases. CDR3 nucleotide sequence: TGTGCCAGCAGCGGAGGAAGCAATGAGCAGTTCTTC. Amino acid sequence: CASSGGSNEQFF.

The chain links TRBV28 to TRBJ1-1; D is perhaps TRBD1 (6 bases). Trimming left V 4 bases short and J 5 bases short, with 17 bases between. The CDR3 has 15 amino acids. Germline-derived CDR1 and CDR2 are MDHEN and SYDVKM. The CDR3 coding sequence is TGTGCCAGCAGTTGGACCCCGGGACACAATACTGAAGCTTTCTTT. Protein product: CASSWTPGHNTEAFF.

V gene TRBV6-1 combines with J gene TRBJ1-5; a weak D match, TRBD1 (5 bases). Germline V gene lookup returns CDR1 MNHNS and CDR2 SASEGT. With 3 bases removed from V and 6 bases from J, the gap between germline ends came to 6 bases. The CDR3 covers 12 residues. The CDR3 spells CASSDRVQPQHF. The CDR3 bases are TGTGCCAGCAGTGACAGGGTTCAGCCCCAGCATTTT.

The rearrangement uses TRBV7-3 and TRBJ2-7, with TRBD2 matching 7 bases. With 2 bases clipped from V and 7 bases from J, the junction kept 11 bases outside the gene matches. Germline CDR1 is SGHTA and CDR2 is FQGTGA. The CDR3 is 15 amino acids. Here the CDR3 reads CASSLWKAGIFEQYF. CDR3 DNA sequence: TGTGCCAGCAGCTTATGGAAAGCGGGGATTTTTGAGCAGTACTTC.

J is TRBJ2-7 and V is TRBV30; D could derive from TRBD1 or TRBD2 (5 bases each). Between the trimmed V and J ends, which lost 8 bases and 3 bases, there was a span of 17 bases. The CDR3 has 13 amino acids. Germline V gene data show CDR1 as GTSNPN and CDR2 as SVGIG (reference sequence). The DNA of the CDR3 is TGTGCCGGTAGCGAGAGGGGTTTCTACGAGCAGTACTTC. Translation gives CAGSERGFYEQYF.

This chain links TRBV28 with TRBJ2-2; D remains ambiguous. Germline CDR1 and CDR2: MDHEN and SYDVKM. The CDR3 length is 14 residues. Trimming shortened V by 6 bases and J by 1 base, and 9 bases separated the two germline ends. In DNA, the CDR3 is TGTGCCAGCAGGGTACTAAGGAACACCGGGGAGCTGTTTTTT. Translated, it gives CASRVLRNTGELFF.

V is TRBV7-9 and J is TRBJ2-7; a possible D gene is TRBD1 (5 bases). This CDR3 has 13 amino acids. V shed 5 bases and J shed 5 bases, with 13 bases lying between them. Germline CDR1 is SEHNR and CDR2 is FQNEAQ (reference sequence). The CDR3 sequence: CASSLYGADEQYF. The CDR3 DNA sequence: TGTGCCAGCAGCCTGTATGGGGCGGACGAGCAGTACTTC. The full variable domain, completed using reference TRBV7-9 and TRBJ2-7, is DTGVSQNPRHKITKRGQNVTFRCDPISEHNRLYWYRQTLGQGPEFLTYFQNEAQLEKSRLLSDRFSAERPKGSFSTLEIQRTEQGDSAMYLCASSLYGADEQYFGPGTRLTVT.

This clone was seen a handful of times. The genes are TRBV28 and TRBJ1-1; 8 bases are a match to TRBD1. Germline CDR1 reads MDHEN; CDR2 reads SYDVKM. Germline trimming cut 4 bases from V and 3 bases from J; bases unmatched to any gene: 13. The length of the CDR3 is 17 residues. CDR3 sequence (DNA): TGTGCCAGCAGTTCCAACGGACAGGGTTATATAGACACTGAAGCTTTCTTT. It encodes CASSSNGQGYIDTEAFF.

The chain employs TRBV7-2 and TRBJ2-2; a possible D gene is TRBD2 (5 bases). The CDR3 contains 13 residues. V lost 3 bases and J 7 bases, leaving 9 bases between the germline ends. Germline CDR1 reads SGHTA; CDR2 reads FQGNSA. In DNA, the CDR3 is TGTGCCAGCAGCTTCACGGGGTACGGGGAGCTGTTTTTT. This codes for CASSFTGYGELFF.

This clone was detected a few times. The CDR3 loop reads CASSEGGSRSETQYF. The CDR3 DNA reads TGTGCCAGCAGTGAAGGCGGGAGCAGATCAGAGACCCAGTACTTC. The genes are TRBV2 and TRBJ2-5; TRBD2 agrees at 7 bases. The V gene's germline CDR1 is SNHLY and CDR2 FYNNEI. The V and J ends lost 1 base and 4 bases, in that order; junction bases with no gene match: 6. This CDR3 is built from 15 residues. The entire variable domain, with the rest obtained from reference TRBV2 and TRBJ2-5, is as follows: EPEVTQTPSHQVTQMGQEVILRCVPISNHLYFYWYRQILGQKVEFLVSFYNNEISEKSEIFDDQFSVERPDGSNFTLKIRSTKLEDSAMYFCASSEGGSRSETQYFGPGTRLLVL.

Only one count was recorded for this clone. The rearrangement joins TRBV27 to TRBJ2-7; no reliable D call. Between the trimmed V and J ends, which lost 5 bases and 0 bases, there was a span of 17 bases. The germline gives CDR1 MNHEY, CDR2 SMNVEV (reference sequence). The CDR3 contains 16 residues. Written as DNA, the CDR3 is TGTGCCAGCAGTCCCTCCCCAACAGTTTACTCCTACGAGCAGTACTTC. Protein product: CASSPSPTVYSYEQYF.

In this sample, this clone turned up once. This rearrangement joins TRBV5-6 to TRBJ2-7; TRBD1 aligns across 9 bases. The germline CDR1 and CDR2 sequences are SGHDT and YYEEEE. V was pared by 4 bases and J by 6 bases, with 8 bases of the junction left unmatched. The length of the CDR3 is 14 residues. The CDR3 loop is CASSTGGGGGEQYF. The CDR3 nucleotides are TGTGCCAGCAGCACAGGGGGCGGCGGAGGCGAGCAGTACTTC.

The chain's CDR3 is CASSQDLAGGETQYF. In DNA form, the CDR3 reads TGCGCCAGCAGCCAAGATTTAGCGGGTGGGGAGACCCAGTACTTC. This sequence joins TRBV4-1 and TRBJ2-5; 7 bases line up with TRBD2. This CDR3 comprises 15 residues. CDR1 and CDR2 (germline): MGHRA, YSYEKL. Trimming at V came to 0 bases and at J to 5 bases, leaving 6 bases not matched to a gene.